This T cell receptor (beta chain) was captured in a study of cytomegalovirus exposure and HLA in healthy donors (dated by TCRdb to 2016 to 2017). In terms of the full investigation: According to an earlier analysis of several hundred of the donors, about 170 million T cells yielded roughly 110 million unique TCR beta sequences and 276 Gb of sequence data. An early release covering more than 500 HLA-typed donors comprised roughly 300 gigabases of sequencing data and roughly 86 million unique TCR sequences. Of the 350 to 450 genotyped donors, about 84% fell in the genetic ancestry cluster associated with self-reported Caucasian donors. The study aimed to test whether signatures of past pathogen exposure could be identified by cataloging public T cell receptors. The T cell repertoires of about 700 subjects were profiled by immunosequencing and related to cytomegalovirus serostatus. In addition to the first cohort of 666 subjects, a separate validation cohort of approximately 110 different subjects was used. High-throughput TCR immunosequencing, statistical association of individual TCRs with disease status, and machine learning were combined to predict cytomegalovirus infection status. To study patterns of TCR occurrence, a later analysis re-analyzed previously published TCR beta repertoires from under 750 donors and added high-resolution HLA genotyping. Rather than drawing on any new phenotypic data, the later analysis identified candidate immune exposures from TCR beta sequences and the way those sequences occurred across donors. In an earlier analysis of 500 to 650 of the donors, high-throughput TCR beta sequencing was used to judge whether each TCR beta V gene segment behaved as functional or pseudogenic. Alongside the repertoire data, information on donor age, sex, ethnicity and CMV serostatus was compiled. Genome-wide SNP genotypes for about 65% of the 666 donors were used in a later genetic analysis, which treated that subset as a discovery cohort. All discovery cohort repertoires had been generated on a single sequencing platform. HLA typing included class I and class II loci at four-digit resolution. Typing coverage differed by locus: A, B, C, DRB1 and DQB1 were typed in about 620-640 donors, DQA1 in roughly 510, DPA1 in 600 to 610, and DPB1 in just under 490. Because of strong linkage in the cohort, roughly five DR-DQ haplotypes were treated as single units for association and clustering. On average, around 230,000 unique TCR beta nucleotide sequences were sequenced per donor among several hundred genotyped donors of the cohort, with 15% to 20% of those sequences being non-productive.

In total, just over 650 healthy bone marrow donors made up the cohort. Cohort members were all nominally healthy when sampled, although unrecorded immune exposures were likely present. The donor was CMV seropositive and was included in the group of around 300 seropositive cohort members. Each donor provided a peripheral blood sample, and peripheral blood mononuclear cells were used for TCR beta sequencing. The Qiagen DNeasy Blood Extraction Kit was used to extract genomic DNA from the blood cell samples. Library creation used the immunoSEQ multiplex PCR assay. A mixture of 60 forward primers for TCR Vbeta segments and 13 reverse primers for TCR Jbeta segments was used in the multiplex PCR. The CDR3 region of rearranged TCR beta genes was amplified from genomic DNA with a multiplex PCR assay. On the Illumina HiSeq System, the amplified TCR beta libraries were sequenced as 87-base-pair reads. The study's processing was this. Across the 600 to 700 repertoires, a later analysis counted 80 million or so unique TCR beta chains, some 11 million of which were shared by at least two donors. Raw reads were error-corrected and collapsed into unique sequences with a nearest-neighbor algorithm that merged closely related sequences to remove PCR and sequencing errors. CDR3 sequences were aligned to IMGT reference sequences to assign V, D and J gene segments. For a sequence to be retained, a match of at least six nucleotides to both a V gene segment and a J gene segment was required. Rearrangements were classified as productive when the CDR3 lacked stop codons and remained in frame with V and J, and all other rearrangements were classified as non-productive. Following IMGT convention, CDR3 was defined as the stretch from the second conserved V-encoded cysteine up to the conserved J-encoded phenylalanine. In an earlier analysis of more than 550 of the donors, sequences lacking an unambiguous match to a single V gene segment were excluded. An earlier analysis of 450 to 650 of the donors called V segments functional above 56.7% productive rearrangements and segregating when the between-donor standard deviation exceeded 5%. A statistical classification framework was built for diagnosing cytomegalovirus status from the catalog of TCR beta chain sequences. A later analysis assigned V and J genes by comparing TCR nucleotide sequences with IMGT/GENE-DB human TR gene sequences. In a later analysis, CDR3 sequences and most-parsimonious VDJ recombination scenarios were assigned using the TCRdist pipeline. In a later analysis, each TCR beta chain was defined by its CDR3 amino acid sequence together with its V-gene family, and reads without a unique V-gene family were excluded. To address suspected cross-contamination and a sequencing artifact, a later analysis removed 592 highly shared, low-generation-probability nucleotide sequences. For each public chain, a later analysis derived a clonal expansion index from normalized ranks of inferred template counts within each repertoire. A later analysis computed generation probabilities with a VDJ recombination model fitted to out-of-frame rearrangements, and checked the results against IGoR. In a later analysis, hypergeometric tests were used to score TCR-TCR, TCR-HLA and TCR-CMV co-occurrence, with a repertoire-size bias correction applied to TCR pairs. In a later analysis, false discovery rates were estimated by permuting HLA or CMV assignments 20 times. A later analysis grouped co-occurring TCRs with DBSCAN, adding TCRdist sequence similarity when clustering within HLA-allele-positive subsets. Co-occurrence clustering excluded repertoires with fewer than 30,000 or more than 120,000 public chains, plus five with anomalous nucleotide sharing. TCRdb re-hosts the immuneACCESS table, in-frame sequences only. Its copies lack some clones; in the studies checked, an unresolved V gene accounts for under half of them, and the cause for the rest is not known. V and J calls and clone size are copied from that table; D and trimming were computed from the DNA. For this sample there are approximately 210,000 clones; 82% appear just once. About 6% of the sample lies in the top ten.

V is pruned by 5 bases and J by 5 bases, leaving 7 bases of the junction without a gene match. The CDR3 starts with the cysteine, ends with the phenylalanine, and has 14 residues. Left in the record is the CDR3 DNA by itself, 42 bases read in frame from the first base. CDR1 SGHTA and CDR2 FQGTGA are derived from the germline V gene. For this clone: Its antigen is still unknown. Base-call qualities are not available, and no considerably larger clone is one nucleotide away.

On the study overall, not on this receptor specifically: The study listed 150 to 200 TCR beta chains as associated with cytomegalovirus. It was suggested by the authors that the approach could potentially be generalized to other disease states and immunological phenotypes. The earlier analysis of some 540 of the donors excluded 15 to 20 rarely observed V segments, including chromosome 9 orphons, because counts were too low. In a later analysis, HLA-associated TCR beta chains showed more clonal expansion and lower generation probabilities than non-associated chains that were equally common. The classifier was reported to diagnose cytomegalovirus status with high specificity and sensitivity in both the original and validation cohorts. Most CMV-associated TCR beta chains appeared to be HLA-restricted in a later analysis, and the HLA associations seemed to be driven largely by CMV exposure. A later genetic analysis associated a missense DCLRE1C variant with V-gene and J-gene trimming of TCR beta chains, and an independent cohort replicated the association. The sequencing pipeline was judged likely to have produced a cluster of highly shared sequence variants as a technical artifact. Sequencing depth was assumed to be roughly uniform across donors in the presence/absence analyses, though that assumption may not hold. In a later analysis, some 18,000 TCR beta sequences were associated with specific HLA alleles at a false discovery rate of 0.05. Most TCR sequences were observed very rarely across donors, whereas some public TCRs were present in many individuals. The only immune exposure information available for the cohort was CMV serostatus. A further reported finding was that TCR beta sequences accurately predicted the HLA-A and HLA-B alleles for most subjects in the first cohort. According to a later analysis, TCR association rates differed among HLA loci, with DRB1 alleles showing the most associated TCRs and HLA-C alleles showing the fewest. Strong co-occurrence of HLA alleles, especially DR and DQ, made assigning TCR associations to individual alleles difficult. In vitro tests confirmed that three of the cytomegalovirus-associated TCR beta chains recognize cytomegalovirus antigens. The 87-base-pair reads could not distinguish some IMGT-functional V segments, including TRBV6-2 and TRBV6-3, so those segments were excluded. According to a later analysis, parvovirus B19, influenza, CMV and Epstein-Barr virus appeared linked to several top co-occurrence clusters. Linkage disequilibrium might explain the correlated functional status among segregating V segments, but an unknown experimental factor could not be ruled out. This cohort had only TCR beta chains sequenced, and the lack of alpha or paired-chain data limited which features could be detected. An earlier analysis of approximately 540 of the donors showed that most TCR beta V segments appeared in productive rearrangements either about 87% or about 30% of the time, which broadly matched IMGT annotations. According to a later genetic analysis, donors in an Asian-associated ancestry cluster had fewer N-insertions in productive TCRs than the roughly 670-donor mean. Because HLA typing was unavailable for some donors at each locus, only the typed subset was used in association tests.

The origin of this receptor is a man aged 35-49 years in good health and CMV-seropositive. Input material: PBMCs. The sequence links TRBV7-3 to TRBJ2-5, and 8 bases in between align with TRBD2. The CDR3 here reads CASSHGGGGETQYF. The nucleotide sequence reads TGTGCCAGCAGCCACGGGGGGGGTGGCGAGACCCAGTACTTC.